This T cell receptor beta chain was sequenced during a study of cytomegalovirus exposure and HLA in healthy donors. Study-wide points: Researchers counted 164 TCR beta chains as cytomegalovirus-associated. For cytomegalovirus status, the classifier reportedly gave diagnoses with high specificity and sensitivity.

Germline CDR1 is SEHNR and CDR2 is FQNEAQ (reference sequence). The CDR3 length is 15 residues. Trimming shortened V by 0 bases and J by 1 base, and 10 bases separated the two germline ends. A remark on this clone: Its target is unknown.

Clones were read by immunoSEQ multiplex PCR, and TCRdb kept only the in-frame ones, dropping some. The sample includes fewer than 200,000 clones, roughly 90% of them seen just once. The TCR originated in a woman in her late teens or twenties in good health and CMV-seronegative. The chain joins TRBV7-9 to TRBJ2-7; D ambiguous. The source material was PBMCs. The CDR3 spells CASSLAEYTSYEQYF. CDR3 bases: TGTGCCAGCAGCTTAGCGGAGTATACTTCCTACGAGCAGTACTTC.